The 2 T cell receptor beta chains presented below share a single source sample, sequenced in a study of blood T cell repertoires in COVID-19. Method: immunoSEQ multiplex PCR; TCRdb's copy keeps in-frame clones and lacks some. The data contain roughly 87,000 clones, 85% to 90% of them seen just once; the ten biggest clones take up around 5%. Sequenced sample: peripheral blood. Source of these receptors: a woman aged 80 or older with active COVID-19.

The chain is built from TRBV9 and TRBJ1-4, with D perhaps matching TRBD1 (6 bases). In germline, CDR1 is SGDLS, CDR2 YYNGEE. This CDR3 region has 15 residues. Trimming took off 4 bases at V and 7 bases at J, with 17 bases between the two ends. The CDR3 sequence: CASSPEGGASEKLFF. DNA of the CDR3: TGTGCCAGCAGCCCCGAGGGGGGGGCTTCTGAAAAACTGTTTTTT.

This chain connects TRBV11-2 to TRBJ2-5, with D tentatively TRBD1 (6 bases). Germline CDR1 reads SGHAT; CDR2 reads FQNNGV. This CDR3 contains 13 residues. Trimming took 3 bases from V and 4 from J, leaving 9 bases between them. Written as DNA, the CDR3 is TGTGCCAGCAGCTTTACAGGGCTAGAGACCCAGTACTTC. Its translation is CASSFTGLETQYF.